The clone carrying this TCR beta chain was recorded at least ten times. Its specificity is unknown. This sample was taken from a study of read filtering for tumor transcriptome and immune sequencing. Notes on the study in general: Approximately 82% of IR-seq clonotypes had one read, totaling approximately 3.5% of reads; RNA-seq: 74.6% and 44.6%.

From approximately 400 ng of RNA, a library with molecular barcoded alpha/delta and beta/gamma adaptors was made. Each CDR3 protein gets one entry after TCRdb re-called the reads with MiXCR. The sample has around 140,000 distinct CDR3 sequences, over 10% seen once. The CDR3 contains 14 residues. V trimming: 7 bases; J trimming: 3 bases; junction bases outside the gene matches: 3. This sequence joins TRBV12-3 or TRBV12-4 and TRBJ2-7, with 13 bases identical to TRBD2. The source material was a population of CD138-negative cells sorted from bone marrow. The TCR originated in a donor aged 40 or over with multiple myeloma. The CDR3 sequence is CASKGTSGNYEQYF. The CDR3 coding sequence is TGTGCCAGCAAGGGGACTAGCGGGAACTACGAGCAGTACTTC.